A selection of T cell receptor beta chains follows, all from one sample in a study of shared clonotypes between healthy human individuals. Produced via immunoSEQ multiplex PCR; TCRdb's table is partial and in-frame only. The table includes roughly 2.4 million clones, approximately 94% detected once. Input material: naive CD4+ T cells sorted from blood. Every receptor here comes from a man aged 18 to 30 in good health. Each CDR3 is given with its conserved first and last residue. Each record gives: J gene, V gene, clone size, D gene, CDR3 DNA, CDR3 protein. A D gene is named only where the DNA matches it firmly. Size is omitted from some rows. Given values are once, few, many or a class for expanded clones.

TRBJ1-5 TRBV28 - - TGTGCCAGCAGCCGGGCCACCCAGCCCCAGCATTTT CASSRATQPQHF
TRBJ2-3 TRBV7-2 once - TGTGCCAGCAGCTTAGTGGCAGATACGCAGTATTTT CASSLVADTQYF
TRBJ2-5 TRBV2 - TRBD2 TGTGCCAGCGGGCGGGGGTCTTGGGAGACCCAGTACTTC CASGRGSWETQYF
TRBJ2-1 TRBV7-2 once - TGTGCCAGCAGCTCGGGTCGTTATGAGCAGTTCTTC CASSSGRYEQFF
TRBJ1-4 TRBV5-4 - TRBD1 TGTGCCAGCAGCATAGGACAGGGCCCAACTAATGAAAAACTGTTTTTT CASSIGQGPTNEKLFF
TRBJ2-3 TRBV29-1 - - TGCAGCGTAAAGGCGGGGCCAGATACGCAGTATTTT CSVKAGPDTQYF
TRBJ1-5 TRBV6-4 - - TGTGCCAGGGAGGAGCAGGGGTGCCCCTCGAATCAGCCCCAGCATTTT CAREEQGCPSNQPQHF
TRBJ2-1 TRBV7-2 - - TGTGCCAGCAGCTCGAGGAAGGGGCGAAATGAGCAGTTCTTC CASSSRKGRNEQFF
TRBJ1-5 TRBV19 - TRBD1 TGTGCCAGTAGTCCCCGGGACAGCTTCAATCAGCCCCAGCATTTT CASSPRDSFNQPQHF
TRBJ1-2 TRBV4-1 - TRBD1 TGCGCCAGCAGCCAGCTGGGACAGGGGGAAGGCTATGGCTACACCTTC CASSQLGQGEGYGYTF
TRBJ1-1 TRBV6-5 - - TGTGCCAGCAGTTACTTCAGGGGCGGCACTGAAGCTTTCTTT CASSYFRGGTEAFF
TRBJ2-7 TRBV4-1 - - TGCGCCAGCAGCCAAGGCTTGGGCTACGAGCAGTACTTC CASSQGLGYEQYF
TRBJ2-7 TRBV30 - TRBD2 TGTGCCTGGAGCCCGGGGAGCGGGAGCCCCTACGAGCAGTACTTC CAWSPGSGSPYEQYF
TRBJ2-3 TRBV9 - - TGTGCCAGCAGCGTAGCCCCCCAACTAGATACGCAGTATTTT CASSVAPQLDTQYF
TRBJ2-3 TRBV9 - TRBD2 TGTGCCAGCAGCCCGGGACTAGCGGAACTAAAATTCACAGATACGCAGTATTTT CASSPGLAELKFTDTQYF
TRBJ2-7 TRBV11-2 - - TGTGCCAGCAGCTTAGTCGGGACTCATCTACACGAGCAGTACTTC CASSLVGTHLHEQYF
TRBJ2-1 TRBV6-1 - TRBD2 TGTGCCAGCACCGGGGGGAGGGGTATCTACAATGAGCAGTTCTTC CASTGGRGIYNEQFF
TRBJ2-5 TRBV9 - TRBD2 TGTGCCAGCAGCGTACATGCGGGAGTGGGTCAAGAGACCCAGTACTTC CASSVHAGVGQETQYF
TRBJ2-3 TRBV28 - TRBD1 TGTGCCAGCAGGGAGTCAAGGGGGCGTGCAGATACGCAGTATTTT CASRESRGRADTQYF
TRBJ1-3 TRBV4-1 - - TGCGCCAGCAGCCCGGGGACGTATGGAAACACCATATATTTT CASSPGTYGNTIYF
TRBJ1-6 TRBV19 few TRBD1 TGTGCCAGTAGGACAGGGGATTTCGATAATTCACCCCTCCACTTT CASRTGDFDNSPLHF
TRBJ2-1 TRBV2 - - TGTGCCAGCAAAGTTGACTCCTACAATGAGCAGTTCTTC CASKVDSYNEQFF
TRBJ2-7 TRBV19 - - TGTGCCAGTAGTAGTCGGTACGAGCAGTACTTC CASSSRYEQYF
TRBJ2-2 TRBV20-1 - - TGCAGTGCATTTTCTCCCGGGGAGCTGTTTTTT CSAFSPGELFF
TRBJ1-1 TRBV28 - - TGTGCCAGTAGGTCGGGGGATGAAGCTTTCTTT CASRSGDEAFF
TRBJ2-5 TRBV7-9 - TRBD2 TGTGCCAGCAGCTCCGGGACTAGCGGGGGTCAAGAGACCCAGTACTTC CASSSGTSGGQETQYF
TRBJ2-1 TRBV7-2 - - TGTGCCAGCAGCCCTGGCGGAAACAATGAGCAGTTCTTC CASSPGGNNEQFF
TRBJ2-1 TRBV10-2 - TRBD2 TGCGCCAGCAGGACTAGCGGGAGTGTGGGTGAGCAGTTCTTC CASRTSGSVGEQFF
TRBJ2-7 TRBV27 - - TGTGCCAGCAGTCGCCGGGACAAACTATCCCACGAGCAGTACTTC CASSRRDKLSHEQYF
TRBJ2-7 TRBV5-1 - - TGCGCCAGCAGCTTGGACGTCTACGAGCAGTACTTC CASSLDVYEQYF
TRBJ1-2 TRBV7-2 once - TGTGCCAGCAGCTTAGATGCGGCTAACTATGGCTACACCTTC CASSLDAANYGYTF
TRBJ2-5 TRBV6-1 - - TGTGCCAGCAGTGGGGTCATCCCTGGGACCCAGTACTTC CASSGVIPGTQYF
TRBJ2-3 TRBV5-1 - - TGCGCCAGCAGCTTGGGGCAGGTAACAGATACGCAGTATTTT CASSLGQVTDTQYF
TRBJ1-3 TRBV29-1 - - TGCAGCGTTGTCCCAACTGGCGGAAACACCATATATTTT CSVVPTGGNTIYF
TRBJ1-1 TRBV5-4 once TRBD1 TGTGCCAGCAGCCGTACAGGGGGTGAAGCTTTCTTT CASSRTGGEAFF
TRBJ2-1 TRBV5-1 - - TGCGCCAGCAGCTTGGAAAGGGCCTTGGGGCCCAATGAGCAGTTCTTC CASSLERALGPNEQFF
TRBJ1-5 TRBV5-6 - - TGTGCCAGCAGCTTCTCCGGGGTCAATCAGCCCCAGCATTTT CASSFSGVNQPQHF
TRBJ1-2 TRBV30 - - TGTGCCTGGAGTGTTTCCCCCGGTTATGGCTACACCTTC CAWSVSPGYGYTF
TRBJ1-1 TRBV7-5 - - TGTGCCAGAAGCTTAGGCCAACCATGGGACACTGAAGCTTTCTTT CARSLGQPWDTEAFF